The subject of this entry is one T cell receptor beta chain. The antigen is undetermined. The TCR cDNA carried a universal primer site and UMIs from 5'RACE template switching. Each CDR3 protein is one row after TCRdb ran MiXCR on the 5' RACE reads. The table lists about 300,000 distinct CDR3 sequences, roughly 9% of them singletons. This sample is part of a study of T cells after yellow fever vaccination. The study's findings and limits: FACS-sorted repertoires might harbor abundant contaminating clonotypes from the bulk population. Just a small share of clonotypes turned up in the CD4 compartment as well as the CD8 compartment. Reappearance after the booster was observed for most primary-vaccination clones (about 97% CD4, approximately 90% CD8).

Germline V lookup: CDR1 SGHTA, CDR2 FQGNSA. The V gene lost 5 bases and the J gene lost 3 bases, with 14 bases spanning the gap. The CDR3 spans 15 residues. The input for sequencing was CD4+ T cells sorted from PBMCs, taken 5 days after the yellow fever booster vaccination. The chain joins TRBV7-2 to TRBJ1-5; TRBD1 might be the D (5 bases). The source of this sequence is a man younger than 35 who received the YFV17D yellow fever vaccine. CDR3 sequence reads: CASSPPGTLNQPQHF. The CDR3 coding sequence is TGTGCCAGCAGCCCCCCCGGGACTCTCAATCAGCCCCAGCATTTT.